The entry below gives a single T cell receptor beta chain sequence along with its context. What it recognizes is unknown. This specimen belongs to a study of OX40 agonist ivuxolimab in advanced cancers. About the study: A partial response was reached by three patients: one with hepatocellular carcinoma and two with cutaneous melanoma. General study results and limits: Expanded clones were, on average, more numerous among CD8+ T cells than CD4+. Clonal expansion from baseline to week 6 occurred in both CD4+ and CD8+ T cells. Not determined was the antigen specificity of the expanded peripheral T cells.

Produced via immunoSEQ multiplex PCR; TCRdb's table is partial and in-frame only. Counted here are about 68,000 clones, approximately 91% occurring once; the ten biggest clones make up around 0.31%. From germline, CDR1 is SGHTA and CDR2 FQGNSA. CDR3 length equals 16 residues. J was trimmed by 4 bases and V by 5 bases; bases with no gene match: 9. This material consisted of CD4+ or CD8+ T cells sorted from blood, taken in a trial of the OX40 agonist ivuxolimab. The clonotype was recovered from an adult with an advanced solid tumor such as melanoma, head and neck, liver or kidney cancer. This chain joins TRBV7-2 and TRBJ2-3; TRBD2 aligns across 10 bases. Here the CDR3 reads CASSRIPLAGADTQYF. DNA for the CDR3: TGTGCCAGCAGCCGGATTCCCCTAGCGGGAGCAGATACGCAGTATTTT.